Listed below are T cell receptor beta chains from one sample, sequenced in a study of control samples from healthy donors and cancer patients. Some clones are missing from TCRdb's copy, which holds only in-frame ones; the method was immunoSEQ multiplex PCR. The sample contains 110,000 or so clones, 75% to 90% of which appear only once. Sequencing used blood. These receptors were taken from a woman aged 50 to 60 in good health. Both conserved end residues are part of each CDR3. The order of the fields is V gene, CDR3 length, CDR3 protein.

V: TRBV27
length: 13
CDR3: CASSKPNQETQYF

V: TRBV18
length: 16
CDR3: CASSPLGARSNQPQHF

V: TRBV2
length: 16
CDR3: CASSPLEGDRGDEQYF

V: TRBV2
length: 14
CDR3: CASNRQISNQPQHF

V: TRBV5-6
length: 13
CDR3: CASSSLGGNGYTF

V: TRBV20-1
length: 11
CDR3: CSASRTYEQYF

V: TRBV12-3/TRBV12-4
length: 13
CDR3: CASSPKSGGEAFF

V: TRBV2
length: 15
CDR3: CASETLESSGNTIYF

V: TRBV9
length: 15
CDR3: CASSFGPKENSPLHF

V: TRBV7-2
length: 13
CDR3: CASRRGLNTEAFF

V: TRBV7-2
length: 18
CDR3: CASSLARLTASGNNEQFF

V: TRBV9
length: 16
CDR3: CASSVTRRVGNSPLHF

V: TRBV24-1
length: 13
CDR3: CATSDLPSQPQHF

V: TRBV7-9
length: 14
CDR3: CASGSGGQLDTQYF

V: TRBV27
length: 14
CDR3: CASSSSPGTDTQYF

V: TRBV11-2
length: 15
CDR3: CASSSGTGVREKLFF

V: TRBV9
length: 14
CDR3: CASSVGTGGNTIYF

V: TRBV6-5
length: 14
CDR3: CASSYQGRATEAFF

V: TRBV5-6
length: 13
CDR3: CASSWTEYTEAFF

V: TRBV3-1/TRBV3-2
length: 16
CDR3: CASSQDWRGPDNEQFF

V: TRBV10-3
length: 16
CDR3: CAISERRQGYNYGYTF

V: TRBV7-3
length: 15
CDR3: CASSLTPTGGLGYTF

V: TRBV27
length: 16
CDR3: CASSFSQGSLFWEQYF

V: TRBV7-9
length: 15
CDR3: CASSPGYGNHYGYTF

V: TRBV19
length: 17
CDR3: CASSSRRTSGSYNEQFF

V: TRBV5-1
length: 15
CDR3: CASSSELGLSNEQFF

V: TRBV4-3
length: 17
CDR3: CASSQPLAGSSYNEQFF

V: TRBV6-5
length: 12
CDR3: CASTYGGRGYTF

V: TRBV11-2
length: 15
CDR3: CASGLAGGPGNEQFF

V: TRBV7-9
length: 12
CDR3: CASSLSPYEQYF

V: TRBV5-1
length: 13
CDR3: CASSYLATDTQYF

V: TRBV6-1
length: 14
CDR3: CASSEPRSGNTIYF

V: TRBV20-1
length: 10
CDR3: CSARAGIAFF

V: TRBV6-5
length: 14
CDR3: CASSRQGMNTEAFF

V: TRBV5-6
length: 14
CDR3: CASSPGRWNEKLFF

V: TRBV6-6
length: 15
CDR3: CASSYPYGPGDTIYF

V: TRBV19
length: 14
CDR3: CASLTSGDTGELFF

V: TRBV6-5
length: 15
CDR3: CASRLDVRALGEQYF

V: TRBV19
length: 14
CDR3: CASNLAGGNNEQFF

V: TRBV19
length: 16
CDR3: CASSAPAGFRGYGYTF

V: TRBV24-1
length: 13
CDR3: CATSGRTRDTQYF

V: TRBV7-2
length: 14
CDR3: CASSLGQGQGSAFF

V: TRBV7-8
length: 21
CDR3: CASSRRPGQGSAGGPYNEQFF

V: TRBV3-1/TRBV3-2
length: 18
CDR3: CASRPKGDERGNSYEQYF

V: TRBV27
length: 12
CDR3: CASSPHRGQAFF

V: TRBV6-5
length: 14
CDR3: CASSYGRGPNEQYF

V: TRBV27
length: 13
CDR3: CASSFSQGKPQHF

V: TRBV7-9
length: 14
CDR3: CASSSDRSLNPLHF

V: TRBV27
length: 14
CDR3: CASSLGQFTGELFF

V: TRBV7-9
length: 18
CDR3: CASSLGSSLRGNTGELFF

V: TRBV11-2
length: 13
CDR3: CASSERVDEKLFF

V: TRBV11-2
length: 15
CDR3: CASSFQGDSNQPQHF

V: TRBV11-1
length: 15
CDR3: CASSQNAWTGYEQYF

V: TRBV4-1
length: 13
CDR3: CASSELLLETQYF

V: TRBV28
length: 14
CDR3: CASSEQGYQETQYF

V: TRBV5-4
length: 12
CDR3: CASSFSQETQYF

V: TRBV19
length: 11
CDR3: CASSIYEKLFF